This T cell receptor beta chain came from a study of blood T cell repertoires in COVID-19. Overall study: Samples taken during acute and convalescent COVID-19 were collected in the United States, Italy and Spain. PBMCs, B-cell-depleted T cells, or T cells were the source of the cDNA or gDNA that made up the material.

Per the study methods: The assay estimated nucleated cells by amplifying reference gene primers. The method was immunoSEQ multiplex PCR; TCRdb's version includes in-frame clones alone and lacks a portion of them. V and J calls and clone size come straight from that table; D and trimming were deduced from the DNA. The repertoire includes 70,000 to 80,000 clones, about 80% of them detected once, and about an eighth sits in the top ten. The CDR3 consists of 14 residues. From germline, CDR1 is SGHRS and CDR2 YFSETQ. The ends were cut back, 3 bases at V and 3 bases at J, with 9 bases in the middle. Input material: peripheral blood. The rearrangement uses TRBV5-1 and TRBJ1-4; D might be TRBD1 (5 bases). The sequence derives from a human donor in a cohort sampled during active COVID-19. The CDR3 region is CASSSGYANEKLFF. CDR3 DNA sequence: TGCGCCAGCAGCTCAGGGTATGCTAATGAAAAACTGTTTTTT.